A selection of T cell receptor beta chains follows, all from one sample in a study of T-cell reconstitution after alpha-beta-depleted transplantation in children. MiXCR, run by TCRdb on the PCR reads, gives a single entry per CDR3 protein. Of 60,000 to 70,000 distinct CDR3 sequences listed, 4% to 5% were seen once; the top ten hold about 19%. This material consisted of PBMCs, mostly from graft donor cells, taken 180 days after TCRalphabeta/CD19-depleted stem cell transplant. These receptors were taken from a boy younger than two who had a stem cell transplant for acute myeloid leukemia, so the T cells may come from the graft donor. The CDR3 runs from the conserved cysteine through the conserved F or W. Fields, in order: J gene, D gene, V gene, clone size, CDR3 protein, CDR3 DNA. A D gene is named only where the DNA matches it firmly. Clone sizes are shown as once, few or many counts, or a class when the clone is expanded.

J: TRBJ2-3
D: TRBD2
V: TRBV15
size: many
CDR3: CATSTRTSGGAALTDTQYF
DNA: TGTGCCACCAGCACCAGGACTAGCGGGGGGGCGGCGTTGACAGATACGCAGTATTTT

J: TRBJ2-1
D: TRBD1
V: TRBV24-1
size: many
CDR3: CATMGTGGPNEQFF
DNA: TGTGCCACCATGGGGACAGGGGGGCCCAATGAGCAGTTCTTC

J: TRBJ1-6
D: TRBD1
V: TRBV6-2/TRBV6-3
size: many
CDR3: CASSNGQVHSPLHF
DNA: TGCGCCAGCAGCAACGGACAGGTTCATTCACCCCTCCACTTT

J: TRBJ1-1
D: TRBD1
V: TRBV3-1
size: many
CDR3: CASSPNTGGVTEAFF
DNA: TGTGCCAGCAGCCCGAACACAGGGGGCGTCACTGAAGCTTTCTTT

J: TRBJ2-3
D: -
V: TRBV21-1
size: many
CDR3: CASSSRPPRDTQYF
DNA: TGTGCCAGCAGCAGCAGGCCCCCACGGGATACGCAGTATTTT

J: TRBJ2-1
D: TRBD1
V: TRBV18
size: many
CDR3: CASSPISRQGSYNEQFF
DNA: TGTGCCAGCTCTCCCATTTCCCGACAGGGGTCCTACAATGAGCAGTTCTTC

J: TRBJ2-5
D: -
V: TRBV6-2/TRBV6-3
size: many
CDR3: CASSYPRDFQETQYF
DNA: TGTGCCAGCAGTTACCCCCGGGACTTCCAAGAGACCCAGTACTTC

J: TRBJ2-1
D: -
V: TRBV4-1
size: many
CDR3: CASSQDSSRFEQFF
DNA: TGCGCCAGCAGCCAAGATTCAAGTAGGTTTGAGCAGTTCTTC

J: TRBJ1-4
D: -
V: TRBV20-1
size: many
CDR3: CSARVDEKLFF
DNA: TGCAGTGCTAGAGTTGATGAAAAACTGTTTTTT

J: TRBJ2-4
D: -
V: TRBV5-6
size: many
CDR3: CASSLRGWSVDIQYF
DNA: TGTGCCAGCAGCTTGAGAGGGTGGAGTGTAGACATTCAGTACTTC

J: TRBJ2-1
D: TRBD2
V: TRBV10-3
size: many
CDR3: CAIRGRLAGNEQFF
DNA: TGTGCCATCCGCGGAAGACTAGCGGGCAATGAGCAGTTCTTC